This T cell receptor beta chain emerged from a study of memory CD4+ T cells and cytomegalovirus serostatus (dated by TCRdb to about 2019). In terms of the full investigation: The cohort comprised 33 healthy Belgian adults, 9 CMV seropositive and around 24 CMV seronegative. To replicate a published TCR-based CMV serostatus classifier, the study sequenced CD4+ memory TCRbeta repertoires from a Belgian cohort whose cytomegalovirus serostatus was known. The study at large found these results: For CMV serostatus prediction, a median bootstrapped AUC of roughly 0.94 was reached with the original framework, and a median bootstrapped AUC of roughly 0.9 was reached with a US-trained random forest. Unlike the original study, which covered naive and memory CD4+ and CD8+ populations, the Belgian study sequenced only CD4+CD45RO+ memory cells. The results were read as suggesting that the CMV-associated TCR signature is, for the most part, present in the CD4+ memory repertoire. The original-framework classifier achieved a median bootstrapped AUC of approximately 0.96 with a 95% CI of 0.76-1.00 on the Belgian cohort. Of over 150 previously reported CMV-associated TCRbeta sequences, around 70 appeared in the CD4+ memory repertoires, each in one to five individuals.

Clipping removes 5 bases from V and 4 bases from J, with 11 as the unmatched junction base count. The CDR3 covers 15 residues, taking in both the cysteine and the phenylalanine. Just CDR3 DNA is preserved here, 45 bases in frame from base 1. The germline V gene encodes CDR1 SGHDT and CDR2 YYEEEE. About this clone itself: What this receptor recognizes is not known. No qualities accompany the bases; no much larger clone lies one base away.

A FACSAria II was used to sort memory CD4+ T cells, defined as single viable CD3+CD4+CD8-CD45RO+ cells. CMV serostatus was determined with a Roche Elecsys assay detecting serum IgG against CMV pp150, pp28, p38 and p52. After thawing, total CD4+ T cells were enriched by positive selection with CD4 magnetic microbeads. Samples originated from another study that specifically interrogated the CD4+ T cell memory repertoire. Following standard operating procedures, peripheral blood mononuclear cells were isolated and cryopreserved, while serum was kept at -80 degrees C. CD3-PerCP (BW264/56), CD4-APC (RPA-T4), CD45RO-PE (UCHT1) and CD8-Pacific Orange (3B5) antibodies were used for staining, and non-viable cells were excluded with Sytox blue. Genomic DNA was extracted from sorted cells with the Quick-DNA Microprep Kit. Amplification of TCRbeta DNA was done with the immunoSEQ hsTCRbeta kit, following the protocol from the manufacturer. TCRbeta libraries were sequenced on an Illumina MiSeq instrument. The original pipeline was this. Removing out-of-frame sequences left under 2.5 million distinct TCRbeta sequences, an average of approximately 61,000 per individual. Each individual was scored according to the count of about 150 previously reported CMV-associated TCRbeta sequences and the total productive distinct TCRbeta count. A beta-binomial model was reimplemented in Python, and scikit-learn random forests with default parameters were trained on data from the US cohort. Classifier performance on the Belgian cohort was reported as the median AUC with percentile confidence intervals calculated over 10,000 bootstrap iterations. TCRdb mirrors the immuneACCESS table, restricted to in-frame sequences. Some clones are absent from its copies; in checked studies, under half trace to an unresolved V gene, and the reason for the others is unknown. The V and J calls and the clone size are those of that table, but D and trimming were determined from the DNA. Across this sample there are tens of thousands of clones, with about 75% seen only once. The ten largest clones add up to roughly 0.65% of the sample.

This TCR came from an adult in good health and CMV-seronegative. Some clones in this sample may be carry-over from other donors' samples. The sequencing sample was made of memory CD4+ T cells from blood. The sequence joins TRBV5-6 to TRBJ1-1; 7 bases in between match TRBD1. The CDR3 here reads CASRKFRAGGTEAFF. In nucleotides, the sequence is TGTGCCAGCAGGAAATTCAGGGCAGGGGGCACTGAAGCTTTCTTT.